This T cell receptor (beta chain) was captured by sequencing in a study of CD8+CD57+ T cells in acquired aplastic anemia. Study-wide background: Average CD4+ read depth in healthy donors was around 9.9 million reads.

For CDR3 and TCR beta VDJ profiling, genomic DNA was the template used. Each CDR3 protein is one row after TCRdb ran MiXCR on the reads. Of hundreds of thousands of distinct CDR3 sequences in the sample, 55% to 70% were seen once. Germline CDR1 is ENHRY and CDR2 is SYGVKD. Termini included, the CDR3 measures 9 amino acids. Note on this clonotype: This is likely a read error, given that the CDR3 carries no conserved phenylalanine or tryptophan at its end. The DNA is omitted, as the CDR3 cannot be located on it reliably, and the CDR3 follows TCRdb's listing.

The sequence derives from a human donor in good health, serving as a control. The rearrangement links TRBV10-3 to TRBJ2-3. Specimen: sorted CD4+, CD8+, or CD8+CD57+ T cells (not recorded which) from PBMCs. CDR3 sequence reads: CASSRETVY.